The present TCR beta chain was sequenced within a study of blood T cell repertoires in COVID-19. Overall study: Collection of acute and convalescent COVID-19 samples took place in the United States, Italy and Spain.

Libraries were prepared by immunoSEQ multiplex PCR; TCRdb keeps only in-frame clonotypes and omits some of them. The sample shows over 250,000 clones, about 88% of them seen only once. The CDR3 is made up of 13 amino acids. The germline V gene encodes CDR1 LGHDT and CDR2 YNNKEL (reference sequence). With V trimmed by 5 bases and J by 4 bases, 3 bases remained unmatched. Sequenced: PBMCs or T cells enriched from blood (not recorded which). This receptor was obtained from a woman in her fifties or sixties who had recovered from COVID-19. The chain links TRBV3-1 (or the pseudogene TRBV3-2) to TRBJ2-5, with TRBD1 matching over 8 bases. The CDR3 region is CASSTGGRETQYF. For the CDR3, the DNA is TGTGCCAGCAGCACAGGGGGGCGAGAGACCCAGTACTTC.